This T cell receptor (beta chain) was obtained from a study of CD8+ T cells in alopecia areata. Study context: A regimen of oral tofacitinib, 5 to 10 mg twice daily, was given to treated patients. Study results and limitations: Sequencing of scalp samples also captures resident alphabeta T cells of normal skin. Having just one nonresponder leaves the connection between baseline CD8+ expansion and response unresolved.

On this clone itself: The antigen is unknown.

Indicated treatment: oral pan-JAK inhibitor, 5-10 mg twice daily. Collected material from alopecia areata patients comprised lesional scalp punch biopsies and peripheral blood. Germline V CDR1 and CDR2: ENHRY, SYGVKD. The junction had 7 bases not matched to a gene; V was cut back by 8 bases and J by 1 base. There are 15 residues in the CDR3. RNA, once extracted, was reverse transcribed into cDNA for use as the sequencing template. This table comes from immunoSEQ multiplex PCR, and its TCRdb copy is limited to in-frame clones, with some not included. The sample yields 80,000 to 100,000 clones, 44% seen once.

Sequenced here: CD8+ T cells sorted from blood, sampled at week 24, from a patient treated with tofacitinib. The genes are TRBV10-3 and TRBJ2-2, with 7 bases fitting TRBD1. This TCR was sampled from a human donor with alopecia areata. The DNA for the CDR3 is TGTGCCATCCACGCCGGGACAGTGAACACCGGGGAGCTGTTTTTT. This sequence encodes CAIHAGTVNTGELFF.